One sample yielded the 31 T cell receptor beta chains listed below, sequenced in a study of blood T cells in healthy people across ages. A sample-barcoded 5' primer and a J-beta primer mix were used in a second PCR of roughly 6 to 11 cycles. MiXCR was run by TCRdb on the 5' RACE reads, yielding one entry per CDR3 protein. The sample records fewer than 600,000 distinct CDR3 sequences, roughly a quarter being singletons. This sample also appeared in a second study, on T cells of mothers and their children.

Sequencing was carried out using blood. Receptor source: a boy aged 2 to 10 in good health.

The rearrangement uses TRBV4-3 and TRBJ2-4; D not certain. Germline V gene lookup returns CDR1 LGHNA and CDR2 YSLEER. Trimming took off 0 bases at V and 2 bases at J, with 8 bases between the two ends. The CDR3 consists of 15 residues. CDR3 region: CASSQDVGSKNIQYF. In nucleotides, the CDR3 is TGCGCCAGCAGCCAAGATGTCGGGTCCAAAAACATTCAGTACTTC.

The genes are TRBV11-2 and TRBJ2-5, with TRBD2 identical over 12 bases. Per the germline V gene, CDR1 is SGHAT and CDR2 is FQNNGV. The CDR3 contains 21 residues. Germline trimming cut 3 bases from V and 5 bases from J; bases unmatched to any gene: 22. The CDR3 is CASSLTGPGLAGMSLIETQYF. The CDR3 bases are TGTGCCAGCAGCTTGACAGGTCCTGGACTAGCGGGAATGAGTTTGATCGAGACCCAGTACTTC.

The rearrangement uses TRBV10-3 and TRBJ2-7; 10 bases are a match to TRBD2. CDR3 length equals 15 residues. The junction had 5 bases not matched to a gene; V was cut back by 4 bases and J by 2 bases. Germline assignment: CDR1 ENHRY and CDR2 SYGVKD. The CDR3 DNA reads TGTGCCATCAGTGGGCTAGCGGGAGAGACCTACGAGCAGTACTTC. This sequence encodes CAISGLAGETYEQYF.

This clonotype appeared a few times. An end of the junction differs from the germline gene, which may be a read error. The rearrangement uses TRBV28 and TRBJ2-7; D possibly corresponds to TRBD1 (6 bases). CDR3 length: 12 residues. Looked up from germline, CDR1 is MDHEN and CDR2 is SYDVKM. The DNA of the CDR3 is TGTGCCAGCAGGACTCCAGGGGCCCTCCAGAACTTC. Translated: CASRTPGALQNF.

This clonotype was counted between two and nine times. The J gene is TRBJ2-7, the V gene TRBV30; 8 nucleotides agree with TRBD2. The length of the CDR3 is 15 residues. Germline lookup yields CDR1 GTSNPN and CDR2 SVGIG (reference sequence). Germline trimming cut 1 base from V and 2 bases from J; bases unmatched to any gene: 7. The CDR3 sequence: CAWSAAGAETYEQYF. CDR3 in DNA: TGTGCCTGGAGTGCAGCGGGGGCCGAAACCTACGAGCAGTACTTC.

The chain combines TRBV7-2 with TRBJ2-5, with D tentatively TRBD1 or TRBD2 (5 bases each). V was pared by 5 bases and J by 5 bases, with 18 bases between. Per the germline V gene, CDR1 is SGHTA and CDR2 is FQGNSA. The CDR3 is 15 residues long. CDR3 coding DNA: TGTGCCAGCAGCAACGAGGGCTATTGGGGGGAGACCCAGTACTTC. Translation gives CASSNEGYWGETQYF.

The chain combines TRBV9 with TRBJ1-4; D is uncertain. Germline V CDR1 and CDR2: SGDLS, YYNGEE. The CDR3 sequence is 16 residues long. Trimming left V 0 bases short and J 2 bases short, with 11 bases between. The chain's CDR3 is CASSVVPQATNEKLFF. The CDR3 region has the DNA TGTGCCAGCAGCGTAGTCCCCCAGGCCACTAATGAAAAACTGTTTTTT.

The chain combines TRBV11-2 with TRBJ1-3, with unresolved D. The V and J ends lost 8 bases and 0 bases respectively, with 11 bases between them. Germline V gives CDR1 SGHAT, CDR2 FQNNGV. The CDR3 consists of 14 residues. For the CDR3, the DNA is TGTGCCAGCCGGCTCACAGACTCTGGAAACACCATATATTTT. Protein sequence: CASRLTDSGNTIYF.

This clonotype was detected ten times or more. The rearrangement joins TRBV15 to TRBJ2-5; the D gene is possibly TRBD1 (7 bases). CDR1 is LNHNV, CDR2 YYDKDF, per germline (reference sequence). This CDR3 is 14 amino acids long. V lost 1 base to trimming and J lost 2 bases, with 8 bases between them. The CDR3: CATSRAGGQETQYF. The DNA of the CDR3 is TGTGCCACCAGCAGAGCAGGGGGGCAAGAGACCCAGTACTTC.

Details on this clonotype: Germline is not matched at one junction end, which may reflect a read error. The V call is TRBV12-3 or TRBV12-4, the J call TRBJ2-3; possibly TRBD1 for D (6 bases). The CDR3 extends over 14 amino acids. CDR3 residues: CASSFQGTEDAQYF. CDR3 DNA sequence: TGTGCCAGCAGTTTTCAGGGGACGGAAGATGCGCAGTATTTT.

The DNA of the CDR3 is TGTGCCAGCAGTATGTTAGGGATTTCCTACGAGCAGTACTTC. Residues: CASSMLGISYEQYF. This chain uses TRBV27 with TRBJ2-7; D unclear. V gave up 5 bases and J gave up 1 base, with 12 bases separating them. This CDR3 is 14 amino acids long. Germline V lookup: CDR1 MNHEY, CDR2 SMNVEV (reference sequence).

CDR3 nucleotide sequence: TGTGCCAGCAGCCCCCTCCAAGTGGGCTCCTACAATGAGCAGTTCTTC. Encoded protein: CASSPLQVGSYNEQFF. The chain has TRBV7-9 and TRBJ2-1; unclear D gene. From germline, CDR1 is SEHNR and CDR2 FQNEAQ (reference sequence). The V end lost 5 bases, the J end lost 0 bases, and 14 bases lay between the germline ends. The CDR3 totals 16 residues.

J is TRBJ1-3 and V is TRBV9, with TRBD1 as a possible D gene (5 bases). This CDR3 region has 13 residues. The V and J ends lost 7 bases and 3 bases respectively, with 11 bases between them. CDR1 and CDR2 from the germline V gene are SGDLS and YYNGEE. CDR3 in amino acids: CASERGIGNTIYF. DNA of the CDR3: TGTGCCAGCGAAAGGGGCATTGGAAACACCATATATTTT.

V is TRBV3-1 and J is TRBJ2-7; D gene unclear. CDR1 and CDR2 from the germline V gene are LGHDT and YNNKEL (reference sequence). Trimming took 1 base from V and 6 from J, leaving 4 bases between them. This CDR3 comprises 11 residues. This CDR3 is CASSQVAEQYF. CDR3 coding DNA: TGTGCCAGCAGCCAAGTCGCCGAGCAGTACTTC.

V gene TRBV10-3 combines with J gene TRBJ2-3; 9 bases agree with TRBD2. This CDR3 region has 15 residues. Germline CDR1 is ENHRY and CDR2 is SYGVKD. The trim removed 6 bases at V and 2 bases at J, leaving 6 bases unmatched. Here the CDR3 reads CAISPGLAITDTQYF. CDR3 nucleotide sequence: TGTGCCATCAGCCCGGGACTAGCTATCACAGATACGCAGTATTTT.

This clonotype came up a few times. In DNA, the CDR3 is TGCAGTGCTTCAGGGGCCTCCTCCTACGAGCAGTACTTC. Translating it yields CSASGASSYEQYF. V gene TRBV20-1 combines with J gene TRBJ2-5; D perhaps matches TRBD1 (6 bases). The J call is in doubt because the DNA end fits TRBJ2-7 better. The CDR3 totals 13 residues. The germline CDR1 and CDR2 sequences are DFQATT and SNEGSKA (reference sequence).

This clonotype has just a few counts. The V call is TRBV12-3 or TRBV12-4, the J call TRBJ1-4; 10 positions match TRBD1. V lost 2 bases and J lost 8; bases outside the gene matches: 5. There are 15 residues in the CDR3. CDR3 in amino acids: CASSLPGQGREKLFF. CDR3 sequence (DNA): TGTGCCAGCAGTTTACCGGGACAGGGGCGGGAAAAACTGTTTTTT.

CDR3 loop: CSDMGHTKSTQYF. The CDR3 DNA is TGCAGCGACATGGGGCACACCAAGAGTACCCAGTACTTC. This chain links TRBV29-1 with TRBJ2-5; D possibly corresponds to TRBD1 (5 bases). Per germline, CDR1 SQVTM and CDR2 ANQGSEA. The CDR3 length is 13 residues. Trimming stripped 7 bases from V and 8 bases from J, with 20 bases between.

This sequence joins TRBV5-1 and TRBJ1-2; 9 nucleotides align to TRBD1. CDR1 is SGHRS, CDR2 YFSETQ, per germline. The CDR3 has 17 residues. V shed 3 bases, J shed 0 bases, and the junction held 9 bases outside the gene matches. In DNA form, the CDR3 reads TGCGCCAGCAGCTCGCGGGACAGGGCTCTTACTAACTATGGCTACACCTTC. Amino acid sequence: CASSSRDRALTNYGYTF.

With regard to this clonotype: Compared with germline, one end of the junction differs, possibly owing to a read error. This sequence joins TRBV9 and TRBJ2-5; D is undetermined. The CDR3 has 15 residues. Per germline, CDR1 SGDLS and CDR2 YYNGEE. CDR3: CASSASLGLREAQYF. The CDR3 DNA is TGTGCCAGCAGCGCGTCTCTAGGTCTGAGAGAGGCCCAGTACTTC.

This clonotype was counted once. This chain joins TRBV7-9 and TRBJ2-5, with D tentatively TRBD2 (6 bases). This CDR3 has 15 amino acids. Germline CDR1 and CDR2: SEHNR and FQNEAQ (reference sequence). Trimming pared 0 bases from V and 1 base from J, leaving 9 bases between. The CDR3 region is CASSLAEGTQETQYF. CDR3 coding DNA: TGTGCCAGCAGCTTAGCGGAGGGAACCCAAGAGACCCAGTACTTC.

CDR3 in amino acids: CASSYRLAGRYEQYF. The CDR3 DNA follows: TGTGCCAGCAGTTACCGACTAGCGGGACGCTACGAGCAGTACTTC. The V call is TRBV6-2 or TRBV6-3, the J call TRBJ2-7, with 11 bases fitting TRBD2. Germline V gene data show CDR1 as MNHEY and CDR2 as SVGEGT. V trimming: 2 bases; J trimming: 3 bases; junction bases outside the gene matches: 3. CDR3 length: 15 amino acids.

As DNA, the CDR3 is TGTGCCAGCAGTTGGAACTGGGATGAGCAGTTCTTC. Translated: CASSWNWDEQFF. V usage is TRBV5-8 and J usage is TRBJ2-1; D ambiguous. The CDR3 is 12 amino acids. CDR1 and CDR2 (germline): SGHTS, YDEGEE. Trimming removed 5 bases from V and 8 bases from J, with 11 bases in between.

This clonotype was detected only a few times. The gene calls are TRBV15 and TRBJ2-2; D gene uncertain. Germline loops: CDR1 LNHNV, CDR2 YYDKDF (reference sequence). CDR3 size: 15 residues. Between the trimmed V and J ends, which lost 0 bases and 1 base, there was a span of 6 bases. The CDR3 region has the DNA TGTGCCACCAGCAGAGAACTACTGAACACCGGGGAGCTGTTTTTT. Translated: CATSRELLNTGELFF.

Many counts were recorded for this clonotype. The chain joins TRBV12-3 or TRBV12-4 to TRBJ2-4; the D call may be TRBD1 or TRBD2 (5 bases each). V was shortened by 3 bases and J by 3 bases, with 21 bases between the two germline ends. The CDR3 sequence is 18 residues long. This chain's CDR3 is CASSFRAWDLEGKNIQYF. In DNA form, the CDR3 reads TGTGCCAGCAGTTTCCGGGCTTGGGACCTCGAGGGCAAAAACATTCAGTACTTC.

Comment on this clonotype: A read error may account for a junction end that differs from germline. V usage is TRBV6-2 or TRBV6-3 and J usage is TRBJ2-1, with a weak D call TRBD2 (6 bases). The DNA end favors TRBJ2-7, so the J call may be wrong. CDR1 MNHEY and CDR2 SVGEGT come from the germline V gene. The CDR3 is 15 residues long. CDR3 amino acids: CASTSGTFSSYGQYF. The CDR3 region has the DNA TGTGCCAGCACCTCGGGGACTTTCTCCTCCTACGGGCAGTACTTC.

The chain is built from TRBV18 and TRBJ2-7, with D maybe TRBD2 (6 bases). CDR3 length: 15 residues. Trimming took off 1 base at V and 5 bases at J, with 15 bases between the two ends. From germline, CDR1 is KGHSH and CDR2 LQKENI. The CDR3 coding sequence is TGTGCCAGCTCACCACGAGCGGGCTCCCCCCACGAGCAGTACTTC. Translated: CASSPRAGSPHEQYF.

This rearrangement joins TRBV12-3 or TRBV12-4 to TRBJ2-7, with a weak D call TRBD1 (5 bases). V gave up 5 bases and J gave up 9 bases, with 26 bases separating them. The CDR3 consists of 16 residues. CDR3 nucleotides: TGTGCCAGCAGTCCCTACATGGTGGACAATCTTGTTGGGCAGTACTTC. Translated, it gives CASSPYMVDNLVGQYF.

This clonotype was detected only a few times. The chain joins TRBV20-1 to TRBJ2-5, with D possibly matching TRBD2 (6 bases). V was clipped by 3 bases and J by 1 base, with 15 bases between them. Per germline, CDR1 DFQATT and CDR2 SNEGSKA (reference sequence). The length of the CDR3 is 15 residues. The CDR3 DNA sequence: TGCAGTGCTAGGGATGGACTATCCCCCCAAGAGACCCAGTACTTC. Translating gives CSARDGLSPQETQYF.

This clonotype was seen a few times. The CDR3 DNA follows: TGTGCCAGTAGTATAGGGGGGGCCGCGACTGAAGCTTTCTTT. Its translation: CASSIGGAATEAFF. V and J are TRBV19 and TRBJ1-1, with D possibly being TRBD1 (6 bases). CDR1 is LNHDA and CDR2 is SQIVND in the germline V gene (reference sequence). The CDR3 runs to 14 residues. Trimming stripped 1 base from V and 5 bases from J, with 11 bases between.

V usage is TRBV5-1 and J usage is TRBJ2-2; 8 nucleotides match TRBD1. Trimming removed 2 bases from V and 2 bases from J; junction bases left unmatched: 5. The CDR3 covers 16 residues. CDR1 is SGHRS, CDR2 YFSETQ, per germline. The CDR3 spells CASSLATGVNTGELFF. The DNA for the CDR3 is TGCGCCAGCAGCTTAGCGACAGGGGTAAACACCGGGGAGCTGTTTTTT. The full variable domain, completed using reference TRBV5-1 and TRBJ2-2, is KAGVTQTPRYLIKTRGQQVTLSCSPISGHRSVSWYQQTPGQGLQFLFEYFSETQRNKGNFPGRFSGRQFSNSRSEMNVSTLELGDSALYLCASSLATGVNTGELFFGEGSRLTVL.